A selection of T cell receptor beta chains follows, all from one sample in a study of spatial heterogeneity in lung cancer. TCRdb fed the 5' RACE reads into MiXCR, producing one record per CDR3 protein. The sample yields around 9,900 distinct CDR3 sequences, approximately 5.1% seen once. Sequencing used lung tumor tissue, obtained at surgery. The receptor set was obtained from a female donor with early-stage non-small cell lung cancer. The CDR3 runs from the conserved cysteine through the conserved F or W. The D gene is left open where the match is weak. Only some rows state a clone size, as once, few, many or a class for expanded clones.

size | J | D | V | DNA | CDR3
many | TRBJ2-2 | - | TRBV20-1 | TGCAGTGCTAGAGGAGCGGCGAACACCGGGGAGCTGTTTTTT | CSARGAANTGELFF
many | TRBJ1-2 | TRBD1 | TRBV10-2 | TGCGCCAGCTCAATGGGACAGGGGAGGGTGAATGGCTACACCTTC | CASSMGQGRVNGYTF
few | TRBJ2-1 | TRBD1 | TRBV25-1 | TGTGTCAGCGGAAGACAGGGCTACGATGAGCAGTTCTTC | CVSGRQGYDEQFF
- | TRBJ2-5 | TRBD2 | TRBV20-1 | TGCAGTGGAATAAGCGGGGGGGCTCAAGAGACCCAGTACTTC | CSGISGGAQETQYF
many | TRBJ2-1 | - | TRBV6-5 | TGTGCCGTAGCAGTTGGGGCGGGCAATGAGCAGTTCTTC | CAVAVGAGNEQFF
many | TRBJ2-5 | - | TRBV7-4 | TGTGCCAGCAGCCCGCTTGGTGGCGTCCAGGGCGAGACCCAGTACTTC | CASSPLGGVQGETQYF
many | TRBJ2-1 | - | TRBV11-2 | TGTGCCAGCAGCTTGACAGATTACAATGAGCAGTTCTTC | CASSLTDYNEQFF
large | TRBJ1-5 | - | TRBV6-1 | TGTGCCAGCAGTGTAGCCGGAGACAATCAGCCCCAGCATTTT | CASSVAGDNQPQHF
many | TRBJ1-5 | - | TRBV10-1 | TGCGCCAGCAGTGAGGGACCGAATCAGCCCCAGCATTTT | CASSEGPNQPQHF
many | TRBJ1-3 | TRBD1 | TRBV7-9 | TGTGCCAGCAGCCCTGGACAGGGGGCTAGTGGAAACACCATATATTTT | CASSPGQGASGNTIYF
many | TRBJ1-6 | - | TRBV7-3 | TGTGCCAGCAGCTTAACGATACTCCCAAATTCACCCCTCCACTTT | CASSLTILPNSPLHF
many | TRBJ2-1 | TRBD1 | TRBV6-2/TRBV6-3 | TGTGCCAGCAGTAGCGACAGGGCGAAATACAATGAGCAGTTCTTC | CASSSDRAKYNEQFF
few | TRBJ2-5 | - | TRBV12-3/TRBV12-4 | TGTGCCAGCAGTTTTGGAGGGGGAAGGGAGACCCAGTACTTC | CASSFGGGRETQYF
many | TRBJ2-3 | - | TRBV10-3 | TGTGCCATCAGTGAGCCACTTGACAGGAAGGCCTCTAGCACAGATACGCAGTATTTT | CAISEPLDRKASSTDTQYF
few | TRBJ2-1 | TRBD1 | TRBV2 | TGTGCCAGCACAGACAGGGGCTATGAGCAGTTCTTC | CASTDRGYEQFF
many | TRBJ1-1 | TRBD1 | TRBV12-5 | TGTGCTAGTGGTTTGGTACTTAACAGGGGAGCTGAAGCTTTCTTT | CASGLVLNRGAEAFF
- | TRBJ2-6 | - | TRBV4-3 | TGCGCCAGCAGCCTTCGAGCCGACAACTCTGGGGCCAACGTCCTGACTTTC | CASSLRADNSGANVLTF
many | TRBJ1-1 | TRBD1 | TRBV6-5 | TGTGCCAGCAGACCTGACAGGGACACTGAAGCTTTCTTT | CASRPDRDTEAFF
many | TRBJ2-3 | - | TRBV6-2/TRBV6-3 | TGTGCCAGCAGGGAGCCATCTTTTGATACGCAGTATTTT | CASREPSFDTQYF
- | TRBJ2-1 | - | TRBV29-1 | TGCAGCGCCGAGGGGTTGGGCAATGAGCAGTTCTTC | CSAEGLGNEQFF
large | TRBJ2-1 | - | TRBV7-9 | TGTGCCAGCAGCTTAGACCAGATGAGCGATGAGCAGTTCTTC | CASSLDQMSDEQFF
many | TRBJ1-1 | - | TRBV11-2 | TGTGCCAGCAGCGGGGTGGCGCGCCTAGAAGCTTTCTTT | CASSGVARLEAFF
medium-sized | TRBJ1-5 | TRBD1 | TRBV10-3 | TGTGCCATCAGTGAAAGACAGGGGAATCAGCCCCAGCATTTT | CAISERQGNQPQHF
many | TRBJ2-3 | TRBD1 | TRBV7-9 | TGTGCCAGCAGCTTAGGGGACAGGGACACAGATACGCAGTATTTT | CASSLGDRDTDTQYF
medium-sized | TRBJ2-7 | TRBD1 | TRBV6-5 | TGTGCCAGCTCTCGCGGGGACAGGGTCACCTACGAGCAGTACTTC | CASSRGDRVTYEQYF
many | TRBJ1-4 | - | TRBV5-1 | TGCGCCAGCAGCCGGGGAGGCCTGAGAGAAAAACTGTTTTTT | CASSRGGLREKLFF
many | TRBJ2-3 | - | TRBV20-1 | TGCAGTGCCGAGGACAGCGCCACAGATACGCAGTATTTT | CSAEDSATDTQYF
many | TRBJ1-5 | TRBD1 | TRBV19 | TGTGCCAGTCGATCCCTAACAGGGGTCCTGGATAGCAATCAGCCCCAGCATTTT | CASRSLTGVLDSNQPQHF
medium-sized | TRBJ2-2 | - | TRBV6-6 | TGTGCCAGCAGTCTCACAGGGCAGGGGACCGGGGAGCTGTTTTTT | CASSLTGQGTGELFF
many | TRBJ2-3 | TRBD2 | TRBV5-1 | TGCGCCAGCAGCTTGGGACTAGCGGGAGGGCGTTTCACAGATACGCAGTATTTT | CASSLGLAGGRFTDTQYF
many | TRBJ1-3 | - | TRBV18 | TGTGCCAGCTCGAGCCGGACGGGGACCTCTGGAAACACCATATATTTT | CASSSRTGTSGNTIYF
many | TRBJ1-3 | - | TRBV30 | TGTGCCTGGAGTAGAGGGGGGGCCAGGAACTCTGGAAACACCATATATTTT | CAWSRGGARNSGNTIYF
many | TRBJ2-3 | - | TRBV12-3/TRBV12-4 | TGTGCCAGCAGTTTAGGTGGTAGACCTAGCACAGATACGCAGTATTTT | CASSLGGRPSTDTQYF